This TCR beta chain was sequenced for a study of shared clonotypes between healthy human individuals. Trimming took 1 base from V and 7 from J; bases not matched to a gene: 13. From germline, CDR1 is SGHVS and CDR2 FNYEAQ. This CDR3 spans 16 amino acids. Repertoires were generated with immunoSEQ multiplex PCR, while TCRdb's copy carries only in-frame clones and drops some. The sample holds 300,000 to 400,000 clones, roughly 80% seen once. Specimen: memory CD4+ T cells sorted from blood. The subset here: CD45RA-negative fraction. This clonotype originated in a man younger than 40 in good health. The rearrangement joins TRBV7-6 to TRBJ2-7; TRBD2 agrees at 7 bases. This CDR3 reads CASSLGNPTGGREQYF. In DNA form, the CDR3 reads TGTGCCAGCAGCTTAGGGAATCCGACGGGAGGTCGGGAGCAGTACTTC.